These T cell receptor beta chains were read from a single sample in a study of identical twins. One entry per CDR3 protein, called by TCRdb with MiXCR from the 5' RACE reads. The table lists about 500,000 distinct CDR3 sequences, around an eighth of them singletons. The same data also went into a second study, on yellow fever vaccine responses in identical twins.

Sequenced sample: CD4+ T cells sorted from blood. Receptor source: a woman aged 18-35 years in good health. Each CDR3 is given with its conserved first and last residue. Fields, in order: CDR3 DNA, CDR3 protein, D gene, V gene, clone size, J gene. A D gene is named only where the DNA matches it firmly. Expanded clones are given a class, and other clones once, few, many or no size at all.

CDR3nt: TGTGCCAGCAGCTCAGCAGGCCAGGGGGCAGGCGATGAGCAGTTCTTC
CDR3aa: CASSSAGQGAGDEQFF
d_gene: TRBD1
v_gene: TRBV7-9
abundance: few
j_gene: TRBJ2-1

CDR3nt: TGTGCCAGCAGCTTAGCGAGGACAAACAATGAGCAGTTCTTC
CDR3aa: CASSLARTNNEQFF
d_gene: -
v_gene: TRBV11-2
abundance: -
j_gene: TRBJ2-1

CDR3nt: TGTGCTAGCAGCTCCCTAGCGGGACCCTACAATGAGCAGTTCTTC
CDR3aa: CASSSLAGPYNEQFF
d_gene: TRBD2
v_gene: TRBV7-7
abundance: many
j_gene: TRBJ2-1

CDR3nt: -
CDR3aa: CASSFGNGVNTEAFF
d_gene: -
v_gene: TRBV5-1
abundance: -
j_gene: TRBJ1-1

CDR3nt: TGTGCTAGTGGTTTGAGCTCGGGACTAGCAGGAACCGGGGAGCTGTTTTTT
CDR3aa: CASGLSSGLAGTGELFF
d_gene: TRBD2
v_gene: TRBV12-5
abundance: once
j_gene: TRBJ2-2

CDR3nt: TGTGCCAGCAGCCTCTTAGCGGGAGGGGCCCCGCTAGATGAGCAGTTCTTC
CDR3aa: CASSLLAGGAPLDEQFF
d_gene: TRBD2
v_gene: TRBV7-9
abundance: few
j_gene: TRBJ2-1

CDR3nt: TGTGCCAGCAGTACCCGGACAGGGTTCGAGCAGTACTTC
CDR3aa: CASSTRTGFEQYF
d_gene: TRBD1
v_gene: TRBV6-1
abundance: -
j_gene: TRBJ2-7

CDR3nt: TGTGCCAGCAGCCAAGCGGTGAGCGGGGGGTGGCAGTTCTTC
CDR3aa: CASSQAVSGGWQFF
d_gene: TRBD2
v_gene: TRBV3-1
abundance: few
j_gene: TRBJ2-1

CDR3nt: TGCAGTGCTAGAGCTGGGGGCACCAGCTCCTACGAGCAGTACTTC
CDR3aa: CSARAGGTSSYEQYF
d_gene: -
v_gene: TRBV20-1
abundance: -
j_gene: TRBJ2-7

CDR3nt: TGTGCCAGCAGTACTTCCGGGACAATCAATGAGCAGTTCTTC
CDR3aa: CASSTSGTINEQFF
d_gene: -
v_gene: TRBV6-2/TRBV6-3
abundance: few
j_gene: TRBJ2-1

CDR3nt: TGTGCCAGCAGTTACGGAAGGGGCCGAGAGACCCAGTACTTC
CDR3aa: CASSYGRGRETQYF
d_gene: -
v_gene: TRBV6-2/TRBV6-3
abundance: few
j_gene: TRBJ2-5

CDR3nt: TGCAGCGTTGTACAGGGGGGCGGGAACGAGCAGTACTTC
CDR3aa: CSVVQGGGNEQYF
d_gene: TRBD1
v_gene: TRBV29-1
abundance: -
j_gene: TRBJ2-7

CDR3nt: TGTGCCAGCAGTTTAGCGGGACTCGGCAGGGGGGAGCTGTTTTTT
CDR3aa: CASSLAGLGRGELFF
d_gene: -
v_gene: TRBV27
abundance: few
j_gene: TRBJ2-2

CDR3nt: TGCAGCGTCCAGAACACCGGGGAGCTGTTTTTT
CDR3aa: CSVQNTGELFF
d_gene: -
v_gene: TRBV29-1
abundance: -
j_gene: TRBJ2-2